Listed below are T cell receptor beta chains from one sample, sequenced in a study of CD8+ T cells in alopecia areata. Method: immunoSEQ multiplex PCR; TCRdb's copy keeps in-frame clones and lacks some. Among some 110,000 clones, approximately 54% were seen once, and the ten largest hold 9.5% to 15%. The specimen comprised CD8+ T cells sorted from blood, sampled at week 24, from a patient treated with tofacitinib. All receptors derive from a human donor with alopecia areata. Each CDR3 is given with its conserved first and last residue. Each record gives: clone size, J gene, V gene, D gene, CDR3 DNA, CDR3 protein. D genes are given only for firm matches. Size values are once, few and many counts, or a class for expanded clones, and some rows have none.

>.|TRBJ2-5|TRBV27|.
TGTGCCAGCAGTTGGACCGACCAAGAGACCCAGTACTTC
CASSWTDQETQYF
>few|TRBJ1-6|TRBV14|.
TGTGCCAGCAGCCTGGGACCCCAGATTGATTCACCCCTCCACTTT
CASSLGPQIDSPLHF
>.|TRBJ1-6|TRBV5-6|.
TGTGCCAGCAGCTTGATTGTATCACCCCTCCACTTT
CASSLIVSPLHF
>.|TRBJ2-1|TRBV30|TRBD2
TGTGCCTGGAGGGGGGGGTACCATGAGCAGTTCTTC
CAWRGGYHEQFF
>.|TRBJ2-7|TRBV27|TRBD1
TGTGCCAGCAGAGTCGGGACAGGGGACTACGAGCAGTACTTC
CASRVGTGDYEQYF
>few|TRBJ2-2|TRBV2|.
TGTGCCAGCTGGAGTACAGCCAACACCGGGGAGCTGTTTTTT
CASWSTANTGELFF
>.|TRBJ2-7|TRBV6-5|TRBD1
TGTGCCAGCACCAACCGGGACAGGGGGATCTACGAGCAGTACTTC
CASTNRDRGIYEQYF
>few|TRBJ1-2|TRBV27|TRBD1
TGTGCCAGCAGTTTGAGGACAGGAGATAACTATGGCTACACCTTC
CASSLRTGDNYGYTF
>.|TRBJ1-5|TRBV19|.
TGTGCCAGTAGTATAGAAGGGGGCAATCAGCCCCAGCATTTT
CASSIEGGNQPQHF
>.|TRBJ2-5|TRBV6-5|TRBD2
TGTGCCAGCAGTACCCTTAGCGGGGGAGAAGAGACCCAGTACTTC
CASSTLSGGEETQYF
>.|TRBJ2-1|TRBV6-6|TRBD2
TGTGCCAGCAAAGGACTAGCGGACCTCCCCGGCAATGAGCAGTTCTTC
CASKGLADLPGNEQFF
>few|TRBJ2-7|TRBV5-6|.
TGTGCCAGCAGCTTGGGGCAGGGACCAGACGAGCAGTACTTC
CASSLGQGPDEQYF
>.|TRBJ1-5|TRBV5-6|.
TGTGCCAGCAGCTTCGGAGGGAACAATCAGCCCCAGCATTTT
CASSFGGNNQPQHF
>few|TRBJ2-7|TRBV12-5|.
TGTGCTAGTGGTCCGAATCAGGCGGCGGGAGAGCAGTACTTC
CASGPNQAAGEQYF
>.|TRBJ2-7|TRBV9|.
TGTGCCAGCAGCGTAGCTGAGGACCTCTCCGAGCAGTACTTC
CASSVAEDLSEQYF
>few|TRBJ2-7|TRBV7-9|TRBD1
TGTGCCAGCAGCCCACCAACGGACAGGAACGCCTACGAGCAGTACTTC
CASSPPTDRNAYEQYF
>once|TRBJ1-6|TRBV9|.
TGTGCCAGCAGCGTAGGCTCGAGCTCCTATAATTCACCCCTCCACTTT
CASSVGSSSYNSPLHF
>.|TRBJ2-3|TRBV6-5|TRBD1
TGTGCCAGCAGTTACCGGACAGGTGCAGATACGCAGTATTTT
CASSYRTGADTQYF
>.|TRBJ2-1|TRBV5-6|.
TGTGCCAGCAGCTTCGGGGGAGGTGGCGATGAGCAGTTCTTC
CASSFGGGGDEQFF
>.|TRBJ2-7|TRBV5-5|TRBD1
TGTGCCAGCAGCCATAGGGACAGGGGATCCTACGAGCAGTACTTC
CASSHRDRGSYEQYF
>few|TRBJ1-6|TRBV4-1|TRBD1
TGCGCCAGCAGCCAAAGACAGGGGGACCATAATTCACCCCTCCACTTT
CASSQRQGDHNSPLHF
>few|TRBJ1-6|TRBV5-1|TRBD1
TGCGCCAGCAGCTTGGACAGGGGGCATCATTCACCCCTCCACTTT
CASSLDRGHHSPLHF
>.|TRBJ2-7|TRBV7-9|.
TGTGCCAGCAGCCTCCTGACAGGTGAAGGGGGGGAGCAGTACTTC
CASSLLTGEGGEQYF